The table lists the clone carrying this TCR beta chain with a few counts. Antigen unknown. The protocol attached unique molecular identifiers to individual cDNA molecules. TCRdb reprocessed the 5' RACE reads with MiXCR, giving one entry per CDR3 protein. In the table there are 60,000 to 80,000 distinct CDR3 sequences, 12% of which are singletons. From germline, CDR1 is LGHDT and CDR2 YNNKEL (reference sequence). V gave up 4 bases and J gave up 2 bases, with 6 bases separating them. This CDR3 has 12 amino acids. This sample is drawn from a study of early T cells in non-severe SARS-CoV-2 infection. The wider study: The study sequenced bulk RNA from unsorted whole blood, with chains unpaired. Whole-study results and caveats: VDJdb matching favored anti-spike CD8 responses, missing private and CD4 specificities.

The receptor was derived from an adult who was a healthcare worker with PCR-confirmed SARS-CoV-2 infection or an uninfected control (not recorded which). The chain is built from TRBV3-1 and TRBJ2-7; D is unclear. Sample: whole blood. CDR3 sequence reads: CASSPTTYEQYF. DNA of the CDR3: TGTGCCAGCAGCCCTACCACCTACGAGCAGTACTTC.